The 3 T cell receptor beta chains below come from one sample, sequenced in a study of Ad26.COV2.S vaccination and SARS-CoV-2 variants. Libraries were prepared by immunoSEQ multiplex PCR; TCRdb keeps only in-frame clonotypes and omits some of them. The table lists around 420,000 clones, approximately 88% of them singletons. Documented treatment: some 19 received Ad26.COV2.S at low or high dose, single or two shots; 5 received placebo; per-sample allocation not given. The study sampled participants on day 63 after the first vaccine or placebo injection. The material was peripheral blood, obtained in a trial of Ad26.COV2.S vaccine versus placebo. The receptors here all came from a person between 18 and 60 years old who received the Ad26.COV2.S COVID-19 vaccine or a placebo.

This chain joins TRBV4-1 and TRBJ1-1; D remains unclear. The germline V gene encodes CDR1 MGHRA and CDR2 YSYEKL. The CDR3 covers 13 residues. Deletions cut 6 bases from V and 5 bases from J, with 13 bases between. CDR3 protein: CASREVLRTEAFF. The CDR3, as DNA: TGCGCCAGCAGGGAGGTCCTTCGGACTGAAGCTTTCTTT.

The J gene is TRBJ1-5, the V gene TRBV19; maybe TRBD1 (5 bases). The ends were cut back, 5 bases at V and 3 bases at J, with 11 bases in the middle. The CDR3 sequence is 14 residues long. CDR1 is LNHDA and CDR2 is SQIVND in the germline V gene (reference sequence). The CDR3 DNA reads TGTGCCAGTAGTCCTTCAGGGCTCAATCAGCCCCAGCATTTT. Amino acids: CASSPSGLNQPQHF. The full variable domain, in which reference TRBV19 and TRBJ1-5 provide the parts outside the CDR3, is DGGITQSPKYLFRKEGQNVTLSCEQNLNHDAMYWYRQDPGQGLRLIYYSQIVNDFQKGDIAEGYSVSREKKESFPLTVTSAQKNPTAFYLCASSPSGLNQPQHFGDGTRLSIL.

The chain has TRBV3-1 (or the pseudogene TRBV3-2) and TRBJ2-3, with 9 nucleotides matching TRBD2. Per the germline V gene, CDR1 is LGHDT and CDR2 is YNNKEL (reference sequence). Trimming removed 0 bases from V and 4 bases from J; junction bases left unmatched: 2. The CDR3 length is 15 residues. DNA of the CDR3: TGTGCCAGCAGCCAAGATAGGACTAGCGCAGATACGCAGTATTTT. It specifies CASSQDRTSADTQYF.